Each of the 11 T cell receptor beta chains below was sequenced from the same sample in a study of T cell responses to AZD1222 COVID-19 vaccine. The method was immunoSEQ multiplex PCR; TCRdb's version includes in-frame clones alone and lacks a portion of them. Altogether about 110,000 clones are present, roughly nine tenths being singletons, with the ten largest covering 3.1%. This material consisted of peripheral blood, taken on day 0 of MenACWY control vaccination. These receptors came from an adult in good health.

The V call is TRBV30, the J call TRBJ1-5; D is unclear. Deletions cut 1 base from V and 5 bases from J, with 9 bases between. Germline V CDR1 and CDR2: GTSNPN, SVGIG (reference sequence). The CDR3 loop spans 13 amino acids. The CDR3 sequence is CAWSAQTDQPQHF. The CDR3 nucleotides read TGTGCCTGGAGTGCACAGACGGATCAGCCCCAGCATTTT.

The V gene is TRBV4-1, the J gene TRBJ1-2; D remains unclear. Between the trimmed V and J ends, which lost 0 bases and 0 bases, there was a span of 8 bases. The germline gives CDR1 MGHRA, CDR2 YSYEKL. The CDR3 covers 15 residues. The CDR3 nucleotides read TGCGCCAGCAGCCAAGACCCAGGAGCTAACTATGGCTACACCTTC. This codes for CASSQDPGANYGYTF.

V and J are TRBV5-4 and TRBJ2-7; TRBD1 aligns across 9 bases. Germline V lookup: CDR1 SGHNT, CDR2 YYREEE (reference sequence). The CDR3 consists of 14 residues. The J segment lost 4 bases and the V segment lost 5 bases, leaving 7 bases of the junction unmatched. For the CDR3, the DNA is TGTGCCAGCAGGATGGACAGGGGAAGATACGAGCAGTACTTC. Translation: CASRMDRGRYEQYF.

The chain combines TRBV9 with TRBJ2-1; D gene unclear. The germline V and J ends were trimmed by 3 bases and 7 bases, with 23 bases remaining between them. CDR3 length: 17 residues. In germline, CDR1 is SGDLS, CDR2 YYNGEE. Here the CDR3 DNA reads TGTGCCAGCAGCGGGGTACCCCGGGCTTCTACTGGAAATGAGCAGTTCTTC. The encoded protein is CASSGVPRASTGNEQFF.

The rearrangement uses TRBV18 and TRBJ1-1; no reliable D call. V lost 5 bases, J lost 3 bases, and 13 bases lay in between. Germline values: CDR1 KGHSH, CDR2 LQKENI. This CDR3 region has 14 residues. This CDR3 is CASSARFLDTEAFF. CDR3 in DNA: TGTGCCAGCTCAGCCCGGTTCCTAGACACTGAAGCTTTCTTT. Looking up the rest from reference TRBV18 and TRBJ1-1 gives the full variable domain: NAGVMQNPRHLVRRRGQEARLRCSPMKGHSHVYWYRQLPEEGLKFMVYLQKENIIDESGMPKERFSAEFPKEGPSILRIQQVVRGDSAAYFCASSARFLDTEAFFGQGTRLTVV.

J is TRBJ1-2 and V is TRBV11-2; D possibly corresponds to TRBD1 (6 bases). Germline lookup yields CDR1 SGHAT and CDR2 FQNNGV. This CDR3 contains 13 residues. Deletions cut 1 base from V and 5 bases from J, with 8 bases between. The CDR3 sequence is CASSLGQEYGYTF. DNA for the CDR3: TGTGCCAGCAGCTTAGGACAGGAGTATGGCTACACCTTC.

This chain joins TRBV30 and TRBJ2-5; no clear D gene. The germline CDR1 and CDR2 sequences are GTSNPN and SVGIG (reference sequence). Trimming took 2 bases from V and 3 from J, leaving 7 bases between them. This CDR3 region has 12 residues. Written as DNA, the CDR3 is TGTGCCTGGAGTTTCAATGAAGAGACCCAGTACTTC. It is translated as CAWSFNEETQYF. Variable domain in full (rest from reference TRBV30 and TRBJ2-5): SQTIHQWPATLVQPVGSPLSLECTVEGTSNPNLYWYRQAAGRGLQLLFYSVGIGQISSEVPQNLSASRPQDRQFILSSKKLLLSDSGFYLCAWSFNEETQYFGPGTRLLVL.

This rearrangement joins TRBV20-1 to TRBJ1-4; no reliable D call. The germline CDR1 and CDR2 sequences are DFQATT and SNEGSKA (reference sequence). The ends were cut back, 5 bases at V and 6 bases at J, with 7 bases in the middle. This CDR3 spans 11 amino acids. The CDR3 here is CSARGDEKLFF. The DNA for the CDR3 is TGCAGTGCTCGGGGAGATGAAAAACTGTTTTTT.

The V and J genes are TRBV6-5 and TRBJ1-6; possibly TRBD1 for D (5 bases). Germline V gene lookup returns CDR1 MNHEY and CDR2 SVGAGI. The CDR3 sequence is 15 residues long. Trimming removed 6 bases at V and 5 bases at J, with 14 bases between. CDR3 region: CASSAPGTDNSPLHF. The CDR3 coding sequence is TGTGCCAGCAGCGCCCCTGGGACCGATAATTCACCCCTCCACTTT.

This chain uses TRBV4-1 with TRBJ1-5, with D possibly TRBD1 on 6 matching bases. CDR1 and CDR2 from the germline V gene are MGHRA and YSYEKL. The V gene lost 1 base and the J gene lost 0 bases, with 19 bases spanning the gap. The CDR3 is 19 amino acids. This CDR3 reads CASSQGPGQGRFSNQPQHF. In DNA form, the CDR3 reads TGCGCCAGCAGCCAAGGACCTGGCCAGGGGCGATTTAGCAATCAGCCCCAGCATTTT.

CDR3 bases: TGTGCCAGCCACCCACAGGGTGGCTATGGCTACACCTTC. Encoded protein: CASHPQGGYGYTF. The V and J genes are TRBV6-5 and TRBJ1-2, with TRBD1 as a possible D gene (6 bases). CDR3 size: 13 residues. The V gene's germline CDR1 is MNHEY and CDR2 SVGAGI. Between the trimmed V and J ends, which lost 8 bases and 4 bases, there was a span of 14 bases.